These 9 T cell receptor beta chains were sequenced from one sample in a study of blood T cell repertoires in COVID-19. Sequencing was performed with immunoSEQ multiplex PCR; in TCRdb, only in-frame clones are kept and a portion is missing. Among 250,000 or so clones listed, roughly 80% were seen once. Specimen: PBMCs or T cells enriched from blood (not recorded which). The source is a woman aged 40-49 years who had been exposed to COVID-19.

This clone occurred once. V and J are TRBV10-3 and TRBJ2-3; weak D call: TRBD2 (6 bases). CDR1 is ENHRY, CDR2 SYGVKD, per germline. V dropped 4 bases and J dropped 1 base, with 9 bases sitting between them. The CDR3 extends over 14 amino acids. The CDR3 DNA reads as TGTGCCATCAGTGGGGGGGACGGCACAGATACGCAGTATTTT. This codes for CAISGGDGTDTQYF.

V usage is TRBV18 and J usage is TRBJ1-3, with a possible D match to TRBD1 (5 bases). With 4 bases removed from V and 1 base from J, the gap between germline ends came to 5 bases. This CDR3 is 13 amino acids long. Germline CDR1 is KGHSH and CDR2 is LQKENI. For the CDR3, the DNA is TGTGCCAGCTCACAGGGGTCTGGAAACACCATATATTTT. Protein: CASSQGSGNTIYF. Complete variable domain (other parts from reference TRBV18 and TRBJ1-3): NAGVMQNPRHLVRRRGQEARLRCSPMKGHSHVYWYRQLPEEGLKFMVYLQKENIIDESGMPKERFSAEFPKEGPSILRIQQVVRGDSAAYFCASSQGSGNTIYFGEGSWLTVV.

This clone was seen a handful of times. The rearrangement uses TRBV7-3 and TRBJ1-2, with D perhaps TRBD1 (5 bases). The CDR3 length is 12 residues. Per germline, CDR1 SGHTA and CDR2 FQGTGA. V lost 5 bases to trimming and J lost 14 bases, with 18 bases between them. The CDR3 loop is CASSPARGAGTF. The DNA for the CDR3 is TGTGCCAGCAGCCCAGCAAGAGGGGCGGGAACCTTC.

CDR3 loop: CASSTSLAFF. CDR3 bases: TGTGCCAGCAGCACGAGTTTGGCTTTCTTT. V usage is TRBV9 and J usage is TRBJ1-1, with D uncertain. V was pared by 4 bases and J by 11 bases, with 9 bases between. The CDR3 covers 10 residues. Germline CDR1 SGDLS, CDR2 YYNGEE.

CDR3 amino acids: CASSPDRLNTEAFF. CDR3 in DNA: TGTGCCAGCAGTCCGGACAGGCTGAACACTGAAGCTTTCTTT. J is TRBJ1-1 and V is TRBV7-2; TRBD1 aligns across 7 bases. With 6 bases clipped from V and 0 bases from J, the junction kept 4 bases outside the gene matches. The germline gives CDR1 SGHTA, CDR2 FQGNSA. The CDR3 has 14 amino acids. The variable domain in full, completed from reference TRBV7-2 and TRBJ1-1, reads GAGVSQSPSNKVTEKGKDVELRCDPISGHTALYWYRQSLGQGLEFLIYFQGNSAPDKSGLPSDRFSAERTGGSVSTLTIQRTQQEDSAVYLCASSPDRLNTEAFFGQGTRLTVV.

This chain joins TRBV5-4 and TRBJ1-1, with D unclear. The CDR3 has 15 residues. The germline V gene has CDR1 SGHNT and CDR2 YYREEE (reference sequence). V lost 0 bases and J 1 base, leaving 10 bases between the germline ends. CDR3 nucleotides: TGTGCCAGCAGCTTGGCCCCTCTAGGGAACACTGAAGCTTTCTTT. Protein sequence: CASSLAPLGNTEAFF. The whole variable domain, remainder taken from reference TRBV5-4 and TRBJ1-1, is ETGVTQSPTHLIKTRGQQVTLRCSSQSGHNTVSWYQQALGQGPQFIFQYYREEENGRGNFPPRFSGLQFPNYSSELNVNALELDDSALYLCASSLAPLGNTEAFFGQGTRLTVV.

The chain is built from TRBV19 and TRBJ2-7; possibly TRBD1 for D (6 bases). The CDR3 loop spans 14 amino acids. The germline V gene has CDR1 LNHDA and CDR2 SQIVND (reference sequence). Trimming removed 2 bases at V and 9 bases at J, with 17 bases between. This CDR3 is CASSIPGTLFGQYF. The DNA of the CDR3 is TGTGCCAGTAGTATACCCGGGACATTGTTTGGGCAGTACTTC.

This rearrangement joins TRBV4-1 to TRBJ2-2, with D possibly matching TRBD2 (5 bases). CDR1 and CDR2 (germline): MGHRA, YSYEKL. The length of the CDR3 is 13 residues. The V end lost 6 bases, the J end lost 6 bases, and 11 bases lay between the germline ends. In DNA form, the CDR3 reads TGCGCCAGCAGGCCCGCCGGGGCCGGGGAGCTGTTTTTT. It translates to CASRPAGAGELFF.

In this sample, this clone turned up a few times. The V gene is TRBV29-1, the J gene TRBJ2-6; D remains unclear. Germline values: CDR1 SQVTM, CDR2 ANQGSEA. Trimming removed 3 bases at V and 2 bases at J, with 5 bases between. The CDR3 spans 13 residues. CDR3 region: CSVDSAGANVLTF. The CDR3, as DNA: TGCAGCGTTGATAGTGCTGGGGCCAACGTCCTGACTTTC. Full variable domain (outside the CDR3, taken from reference TRBV29-1 and TRBJ2-6): SAVISQKPSRDICQRGTSLTIQCQVDSQVTMMFWYRQQPGQSLTLIATANQGSEATYESGFVIDKFPISRPNLTFSTLTVSNMSPEDSSIYLCSVDSAGANVLTFGAGSRLTVL.